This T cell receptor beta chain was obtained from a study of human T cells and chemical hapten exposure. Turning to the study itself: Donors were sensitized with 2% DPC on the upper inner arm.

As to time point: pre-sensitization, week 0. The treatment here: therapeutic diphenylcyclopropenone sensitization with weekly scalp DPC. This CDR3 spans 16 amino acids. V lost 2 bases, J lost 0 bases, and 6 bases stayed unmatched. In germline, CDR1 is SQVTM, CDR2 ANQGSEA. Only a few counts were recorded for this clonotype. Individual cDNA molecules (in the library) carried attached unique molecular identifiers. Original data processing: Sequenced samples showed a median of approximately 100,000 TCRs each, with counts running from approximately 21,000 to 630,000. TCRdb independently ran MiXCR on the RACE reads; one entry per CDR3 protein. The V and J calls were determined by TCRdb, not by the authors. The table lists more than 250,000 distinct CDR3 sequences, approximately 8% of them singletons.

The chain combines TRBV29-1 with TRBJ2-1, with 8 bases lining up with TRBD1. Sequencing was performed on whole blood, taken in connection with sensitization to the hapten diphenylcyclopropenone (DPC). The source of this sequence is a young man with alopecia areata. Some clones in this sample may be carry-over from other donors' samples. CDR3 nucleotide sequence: TGCAGCGTTGAAAATTGGACAGGGAACTCCTACAATGAGCAGTTCTTC. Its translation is CSVENWTGNSYNEQFF.